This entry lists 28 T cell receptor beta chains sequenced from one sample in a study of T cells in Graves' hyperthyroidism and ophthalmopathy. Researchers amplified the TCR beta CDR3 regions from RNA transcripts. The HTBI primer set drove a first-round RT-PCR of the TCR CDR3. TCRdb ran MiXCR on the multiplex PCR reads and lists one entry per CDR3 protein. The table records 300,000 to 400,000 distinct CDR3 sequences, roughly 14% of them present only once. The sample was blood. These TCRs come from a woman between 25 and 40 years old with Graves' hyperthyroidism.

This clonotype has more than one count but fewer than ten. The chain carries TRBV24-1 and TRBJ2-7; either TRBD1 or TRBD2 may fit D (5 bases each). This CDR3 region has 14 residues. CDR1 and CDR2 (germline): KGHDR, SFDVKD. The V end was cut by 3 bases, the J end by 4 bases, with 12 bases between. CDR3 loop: CATSDGTEGYEQYF. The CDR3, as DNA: TGTGCCACCAGTGATGGGACGGAAGGATACGAGCAGTACTTC.

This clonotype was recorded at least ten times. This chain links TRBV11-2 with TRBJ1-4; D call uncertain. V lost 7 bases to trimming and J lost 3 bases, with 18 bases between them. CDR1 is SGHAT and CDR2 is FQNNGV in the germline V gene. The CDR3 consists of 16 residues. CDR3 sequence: CASTYREGLPNEKLFF. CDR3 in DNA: TGTGCCAGCACCTATCGAGAGGGTTTACCTAATGAAAAACTGTTTTTT.

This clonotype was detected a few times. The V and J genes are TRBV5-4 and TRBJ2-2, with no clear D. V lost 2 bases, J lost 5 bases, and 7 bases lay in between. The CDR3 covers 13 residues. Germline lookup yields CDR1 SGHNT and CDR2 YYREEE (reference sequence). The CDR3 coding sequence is TGTGCCAGCAGCTTTTCTGGAACCGGGGAGCTGTTTTTT. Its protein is CASSFSGTGELFF.

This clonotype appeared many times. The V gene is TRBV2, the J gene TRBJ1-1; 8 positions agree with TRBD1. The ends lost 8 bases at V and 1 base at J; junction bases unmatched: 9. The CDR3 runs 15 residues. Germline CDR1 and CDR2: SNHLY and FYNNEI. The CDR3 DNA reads TGTGCCAGCGGAAAAGGACAGGGAAAGAACACTGAAGCTTTCTTT. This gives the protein CASGKGQGKNTEAFF.

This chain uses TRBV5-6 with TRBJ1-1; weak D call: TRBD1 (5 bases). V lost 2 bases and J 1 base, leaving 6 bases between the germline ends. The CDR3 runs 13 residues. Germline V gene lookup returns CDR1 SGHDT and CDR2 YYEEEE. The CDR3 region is CASSFGTNTEAFF. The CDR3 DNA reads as TGTGCCAGCAGCTTTGGGACGAACACTGAAGCTTTCTTT.

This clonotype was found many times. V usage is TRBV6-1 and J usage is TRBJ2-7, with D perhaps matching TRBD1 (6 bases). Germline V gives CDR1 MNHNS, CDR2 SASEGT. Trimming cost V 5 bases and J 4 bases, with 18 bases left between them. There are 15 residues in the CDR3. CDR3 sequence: CASSYGGPQQYEQYF. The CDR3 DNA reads TGTGCCAGCAGTTATGGGGGCCCCCAGCAATACGAGCAGTACTTC.

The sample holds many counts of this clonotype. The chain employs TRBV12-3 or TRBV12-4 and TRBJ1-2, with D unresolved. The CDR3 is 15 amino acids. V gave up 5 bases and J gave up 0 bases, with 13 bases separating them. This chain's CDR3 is CASSTFWRANYGYTF. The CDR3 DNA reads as TGTGCCAGCAGTACCTTTTGGCGGGCTAACTATGGCTACACCTTC.

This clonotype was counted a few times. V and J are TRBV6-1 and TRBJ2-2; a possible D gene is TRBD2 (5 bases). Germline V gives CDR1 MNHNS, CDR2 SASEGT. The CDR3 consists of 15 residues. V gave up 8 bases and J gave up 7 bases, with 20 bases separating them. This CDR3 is CASQKLDRNGGELFF. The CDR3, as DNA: TGTGCCAGCCAGAAACTAGATCGCAACGGCGGGGAGCTGTTTTTT.

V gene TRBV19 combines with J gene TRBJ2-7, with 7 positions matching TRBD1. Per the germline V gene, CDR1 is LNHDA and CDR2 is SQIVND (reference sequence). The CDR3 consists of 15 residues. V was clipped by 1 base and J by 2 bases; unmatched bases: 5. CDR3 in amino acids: CASSIGGGTPYEQYF. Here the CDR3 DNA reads TGTGCCAGTAGTATAGGAGGGGGCACACCCTACGAGCAGTACTTC.

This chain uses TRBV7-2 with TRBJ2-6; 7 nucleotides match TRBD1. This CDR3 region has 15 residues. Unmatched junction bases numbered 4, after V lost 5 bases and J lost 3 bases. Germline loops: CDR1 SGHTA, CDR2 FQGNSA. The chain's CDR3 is CASSRGGFGANVLTF. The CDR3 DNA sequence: TGTGCCAGCAGCCGAGGGGGCTTTGGGGCCAACGTCCTGACTTTC.

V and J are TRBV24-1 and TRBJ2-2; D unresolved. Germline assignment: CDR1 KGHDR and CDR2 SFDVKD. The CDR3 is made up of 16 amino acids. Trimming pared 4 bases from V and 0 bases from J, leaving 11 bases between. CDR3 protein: CATSDGRLANTGELFF. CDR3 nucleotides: TGTGCCACCAGTGACGGCCGGCTCGCGAACACCGGGGAGCTGTTTTTT.

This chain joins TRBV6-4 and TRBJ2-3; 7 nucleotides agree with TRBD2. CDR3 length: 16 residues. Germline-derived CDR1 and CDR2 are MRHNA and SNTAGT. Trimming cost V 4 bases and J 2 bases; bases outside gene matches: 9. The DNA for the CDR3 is TGTGCCAGCAGTGCCCGCGGTAGCGGGTACACAGATACGCAGTATTTT. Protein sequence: CASSARGSGYTDTQYF.

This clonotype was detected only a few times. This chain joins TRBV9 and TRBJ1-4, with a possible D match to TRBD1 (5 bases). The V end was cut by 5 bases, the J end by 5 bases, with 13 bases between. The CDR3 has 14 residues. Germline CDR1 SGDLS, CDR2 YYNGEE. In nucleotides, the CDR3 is TGTGCCAGCAGTGCGGGACCGAGCAATGAAAAACTGTTTTTT. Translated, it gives CASSAGPSNEKLFF.

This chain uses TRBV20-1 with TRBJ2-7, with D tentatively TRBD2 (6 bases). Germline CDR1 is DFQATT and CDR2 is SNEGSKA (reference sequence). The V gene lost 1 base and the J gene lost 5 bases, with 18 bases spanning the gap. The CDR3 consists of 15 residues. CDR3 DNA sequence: TGCAGTGCTAGAGTGGTCGGGACGGGGGACCACGAGCAGTACTTC. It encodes CSARVVGTGDHEQYF.

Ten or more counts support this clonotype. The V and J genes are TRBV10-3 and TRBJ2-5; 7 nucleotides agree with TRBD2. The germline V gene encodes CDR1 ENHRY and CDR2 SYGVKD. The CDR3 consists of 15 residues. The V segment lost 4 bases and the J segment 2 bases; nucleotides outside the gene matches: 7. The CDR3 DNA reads TGTGCCATCAGTGTAACGGGAGGACCTCAAGAGACCCAGTACTTC. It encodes CAISVTGGPQETQYF.

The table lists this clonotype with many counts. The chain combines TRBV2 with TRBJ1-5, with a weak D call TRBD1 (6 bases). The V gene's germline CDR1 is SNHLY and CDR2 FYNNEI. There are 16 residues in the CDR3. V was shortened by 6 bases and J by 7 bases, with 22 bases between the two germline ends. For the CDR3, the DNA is TGTGCCAGCAGCCCTTCAAGGGGGGGAGGAAACCAGCCCCAGCATTTT. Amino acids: CASSPSRGGGNQPQHF. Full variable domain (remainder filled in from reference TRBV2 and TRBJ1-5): EPEVTQTPSHQVTQMGQEVILRCVPISNHLYFYWYRQILGQKVEFLVSFYNNEISEKSEIFDDQFSVERPDGSNFTLKIRSTKLEDSAMYFCASSPSRGGGNQPQHFGDGTRLSIL.

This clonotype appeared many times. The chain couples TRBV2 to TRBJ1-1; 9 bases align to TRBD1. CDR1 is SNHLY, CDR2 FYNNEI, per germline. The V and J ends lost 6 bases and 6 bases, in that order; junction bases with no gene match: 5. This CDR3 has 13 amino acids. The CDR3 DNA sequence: TGTGCCAGCAGAGAGGACAGGGGTGCTGAAGCTTTCTTT. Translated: CASREDRGAEAFF.

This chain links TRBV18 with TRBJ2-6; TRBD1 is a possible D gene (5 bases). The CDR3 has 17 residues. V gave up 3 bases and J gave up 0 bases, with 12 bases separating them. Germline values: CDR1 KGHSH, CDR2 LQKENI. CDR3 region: CASSPGQISSGANVLTF. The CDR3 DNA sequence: TGTGCCAGCTCACCGGGGCAGATTTCCTCTGGGGCCAACGTCCTGACTTTC.

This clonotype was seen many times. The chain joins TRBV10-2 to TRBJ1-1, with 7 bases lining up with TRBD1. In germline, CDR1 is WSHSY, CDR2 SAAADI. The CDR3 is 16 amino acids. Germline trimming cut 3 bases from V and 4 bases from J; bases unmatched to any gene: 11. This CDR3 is CASSDLGPTGITEAFF. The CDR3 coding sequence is TGCGCCAGCAGTGATCTAGGGCCGACAGGGATCACTGAAGCTTTCTTT.

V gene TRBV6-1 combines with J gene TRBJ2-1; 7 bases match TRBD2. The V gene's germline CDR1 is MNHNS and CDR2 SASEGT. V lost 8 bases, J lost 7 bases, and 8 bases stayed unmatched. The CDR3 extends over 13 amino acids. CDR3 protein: CASLAVGSNEQFF. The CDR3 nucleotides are TGTGCCAGCCTAGCGGTGGGGTCTAATGAGCAGTTCTTC.

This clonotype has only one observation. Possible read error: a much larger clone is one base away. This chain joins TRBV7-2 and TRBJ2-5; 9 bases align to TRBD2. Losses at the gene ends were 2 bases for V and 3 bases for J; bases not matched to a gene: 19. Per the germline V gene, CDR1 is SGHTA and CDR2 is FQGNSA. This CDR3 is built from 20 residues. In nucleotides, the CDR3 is TGTGCCAGCAGCTTATCCATCATCCGGAGCGGGAGGTACCTAGAAGAGACCCAGTACTTC. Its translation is CASSLSIIRSGRYLEETQYF.

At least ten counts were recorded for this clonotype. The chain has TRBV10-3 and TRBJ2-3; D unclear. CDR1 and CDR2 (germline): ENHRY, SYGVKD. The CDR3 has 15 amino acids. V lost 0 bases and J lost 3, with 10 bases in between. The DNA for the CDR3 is TGTGCCATCAGTGAGTCGAAGAAGAGAACAGATACGCAGTATTTT. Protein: CAISESKKRTDTQYF.

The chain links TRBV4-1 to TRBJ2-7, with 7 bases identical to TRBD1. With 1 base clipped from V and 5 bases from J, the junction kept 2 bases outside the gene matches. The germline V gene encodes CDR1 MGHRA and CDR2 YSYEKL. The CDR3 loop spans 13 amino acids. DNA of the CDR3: TGCGCCAGCAGCCAAGGGCAGGGGGACGAGCAGTACTTC. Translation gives CASSQGQGDEQYF.

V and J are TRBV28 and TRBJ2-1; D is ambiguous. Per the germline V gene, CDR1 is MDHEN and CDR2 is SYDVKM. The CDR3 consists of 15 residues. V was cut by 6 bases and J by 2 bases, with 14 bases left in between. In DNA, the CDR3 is TGTGCCAGCAGGGCTGGATCGACGACCTACAATGAGCAGTTCTTC. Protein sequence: CASRAGSTTYNEQFF.

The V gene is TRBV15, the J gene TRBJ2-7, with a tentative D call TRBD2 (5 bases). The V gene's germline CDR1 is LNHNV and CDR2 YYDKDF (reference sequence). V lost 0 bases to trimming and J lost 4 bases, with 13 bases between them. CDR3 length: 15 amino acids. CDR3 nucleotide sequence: TGTGCCACCAGCAGAGATCGTGGGAGAACGTACGAGCAGTACTTC. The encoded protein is CATSRDRGRTYEQYF.

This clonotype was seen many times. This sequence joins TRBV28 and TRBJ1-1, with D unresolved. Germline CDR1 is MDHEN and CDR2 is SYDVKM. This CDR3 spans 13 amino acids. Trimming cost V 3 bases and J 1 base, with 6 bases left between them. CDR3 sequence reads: CASSFVENTEAFF. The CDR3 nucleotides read TGTGCCAGCAGTTTTGTGGAGAACACTGAAGCTTTCTTT.

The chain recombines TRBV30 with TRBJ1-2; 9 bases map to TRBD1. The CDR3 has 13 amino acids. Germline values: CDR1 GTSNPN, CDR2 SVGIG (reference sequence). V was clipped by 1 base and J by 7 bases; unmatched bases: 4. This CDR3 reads CAWSGGQGRGYTF. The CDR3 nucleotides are TGTGCCTGGAGTGGGGGACAGGGCCGTGGCTACACCTTC.

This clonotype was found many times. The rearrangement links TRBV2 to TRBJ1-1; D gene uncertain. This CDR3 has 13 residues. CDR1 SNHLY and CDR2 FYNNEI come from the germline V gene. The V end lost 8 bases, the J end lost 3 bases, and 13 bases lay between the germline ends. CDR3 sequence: CASPLDGHTEAFF. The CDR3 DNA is TGTGCCAGCCCACTGGATGGGCACACTGAAGCTTTCTTT.